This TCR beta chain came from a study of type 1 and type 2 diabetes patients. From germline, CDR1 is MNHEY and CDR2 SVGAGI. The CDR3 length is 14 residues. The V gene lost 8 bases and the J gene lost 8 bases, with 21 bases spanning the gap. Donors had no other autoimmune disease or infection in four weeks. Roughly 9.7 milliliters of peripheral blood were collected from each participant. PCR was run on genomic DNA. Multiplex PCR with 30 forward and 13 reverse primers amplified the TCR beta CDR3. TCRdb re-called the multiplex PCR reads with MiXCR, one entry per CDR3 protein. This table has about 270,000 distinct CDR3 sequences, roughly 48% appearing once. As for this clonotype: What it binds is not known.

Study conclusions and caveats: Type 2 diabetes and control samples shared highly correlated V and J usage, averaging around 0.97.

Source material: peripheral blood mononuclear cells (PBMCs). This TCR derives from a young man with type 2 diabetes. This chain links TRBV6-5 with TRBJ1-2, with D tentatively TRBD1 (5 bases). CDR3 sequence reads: CASRRTGRGGGYTF. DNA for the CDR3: TGTGCCAGCCGTCGAACGGGACGGGGCGGCGGCTACACCTTC.